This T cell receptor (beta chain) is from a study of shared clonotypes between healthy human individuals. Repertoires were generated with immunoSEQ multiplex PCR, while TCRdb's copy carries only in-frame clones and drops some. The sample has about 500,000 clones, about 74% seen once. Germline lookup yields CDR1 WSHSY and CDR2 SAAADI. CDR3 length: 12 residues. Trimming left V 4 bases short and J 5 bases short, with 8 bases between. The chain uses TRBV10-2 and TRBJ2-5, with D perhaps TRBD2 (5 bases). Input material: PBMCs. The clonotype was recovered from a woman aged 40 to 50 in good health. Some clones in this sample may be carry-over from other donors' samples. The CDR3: CASSASGETQYF. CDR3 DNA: TGCGCCAGCAGTGCCTCGGGGGAGACCCAGTACTTC.